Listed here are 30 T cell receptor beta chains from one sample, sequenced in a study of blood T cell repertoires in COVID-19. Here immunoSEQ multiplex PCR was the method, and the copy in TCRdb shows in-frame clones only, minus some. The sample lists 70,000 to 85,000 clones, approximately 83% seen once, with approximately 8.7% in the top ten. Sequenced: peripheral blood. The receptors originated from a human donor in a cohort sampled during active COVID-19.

In nucleotides, the CDR3 is TGTGCCAGCAGCTCGTTACTAGCGGGAGTGATTAGGGTCTATGAGCAGTTCTTC. It yields the protein CASSSLLAGVIRVYEQFF. V gene TRBV5-8 combines with J gene TRBJ2-1; the match to TRBD2 covers 11 bases. The CDR3 is 18 residues long. The V gene end was trimmed by 3 bases and the J gene end by 8 bases; junction bases not matched to a gene: 16. Germline CDR1 is SGHTS and CDR2 is YDEGEE.

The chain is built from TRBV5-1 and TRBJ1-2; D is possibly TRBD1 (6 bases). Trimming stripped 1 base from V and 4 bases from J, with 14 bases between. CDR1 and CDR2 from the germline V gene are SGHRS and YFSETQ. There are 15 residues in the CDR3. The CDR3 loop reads CASSLLSDRPYGYTF. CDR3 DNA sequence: TGCGCCAGCAGCTTGCTGTCGGACAGACCCTATGGCTACACCTTC. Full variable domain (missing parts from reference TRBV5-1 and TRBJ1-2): KAGVTQTPRYLIKTRGQQVTLSCSPISGHRSVSWYQQTPGQGLQFLFEYFSETQRNKGNFPGRFSGRQFSNSRSEMNVSTLELGDSALYLCASSLLSDRPYGYTFGSGTRLTVV.

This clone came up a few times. CDR3 bases: TGCGCCAGCAGCTTCGGACAGGGTCGGGCCGGGGAGCTGTTTTTT. Its translation is CASSFGQGRAGELFF. The chain joins TRBV5-1 to TRBJ2-2, with 8 bases matching TRBD1. With V trimmed by 2 bases and J by 6 bases, 6 bases remained unmatched. CDR1 is SGHRS, CDR2 YFSETQ, per germline. The length of the CDR3 is 15 residues.

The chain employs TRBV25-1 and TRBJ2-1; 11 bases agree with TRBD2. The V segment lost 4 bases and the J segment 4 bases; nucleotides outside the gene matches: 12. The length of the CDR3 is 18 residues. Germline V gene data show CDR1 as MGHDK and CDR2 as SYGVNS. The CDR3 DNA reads TGTGCCAGCAGTGCCCTACCCTCGACTAGCGGGATTTACAATGAGCAGTTCTTC. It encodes CASSALPSTSGIYNEQFF.

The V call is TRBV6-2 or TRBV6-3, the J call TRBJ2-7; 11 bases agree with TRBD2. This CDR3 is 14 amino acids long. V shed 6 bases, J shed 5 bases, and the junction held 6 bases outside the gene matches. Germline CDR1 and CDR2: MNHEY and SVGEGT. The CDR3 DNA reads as TGTGCCAGCAGCAAACTAGCGGGAGAGCACGAGCAGTACTTC. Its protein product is CASSKLAGEHEQYF.

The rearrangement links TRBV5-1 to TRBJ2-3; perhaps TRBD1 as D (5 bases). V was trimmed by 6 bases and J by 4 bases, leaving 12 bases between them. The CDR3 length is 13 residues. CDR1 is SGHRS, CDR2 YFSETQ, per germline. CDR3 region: CASNKGSADTQYF. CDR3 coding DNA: TGCGCCAGCAACAAGGGGTCGGCAGATACGCAGTATTTT.

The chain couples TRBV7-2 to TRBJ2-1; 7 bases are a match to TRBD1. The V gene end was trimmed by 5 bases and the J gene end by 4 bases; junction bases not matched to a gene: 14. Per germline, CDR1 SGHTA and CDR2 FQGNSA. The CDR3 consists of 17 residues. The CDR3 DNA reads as TGTGCCAGCAGCCTTAGTCTGACAGGGTCAGAGTACAATGAGCAGTTCTTC. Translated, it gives CASSLSLTGSEYNEQFF.

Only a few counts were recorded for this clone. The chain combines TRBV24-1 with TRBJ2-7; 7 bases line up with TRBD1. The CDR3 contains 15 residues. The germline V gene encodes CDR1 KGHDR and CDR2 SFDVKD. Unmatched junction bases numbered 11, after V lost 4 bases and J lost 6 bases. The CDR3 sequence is CATSEVGGRGIEQYF. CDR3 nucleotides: TGTGCCACCAGTGAAGTAGGCGGCAGGGGGATCGAGCAGTACTTC.

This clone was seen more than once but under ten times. The CDR3 nucleotides read TGTGCCAGCAGCGTAACCCCACAGGCGACCTCTGGAAACACCATATATTTT. Protein: CASSVTPQATSGNTIYF. The V and J genes are TRBV7-9 and TRBJ1-3; tentatively, D is TRBD1 (5 bases). The V end lost 5 bases, the J end lost 0 bases, and 17 bases lay between the germline ends. The germline CDR1 and CDR2 sequences are SEHNR and FQNEAQ (reference sequence). The CDR3 covers 17 residues. Supplemented by reference TRBV7-9 and TRBJ1-3, the full variable domain reads DTGVSQNPRHKITKRGQNVTFRCDPISEHNRLYWYRQTLGQGPEFLTYFQNEAQLEKSRLLSDRFSAERPKGSFSTLEIQRTEQGDSAMYLCASSVTPQATSGNTIYFGEGSWLTVV.

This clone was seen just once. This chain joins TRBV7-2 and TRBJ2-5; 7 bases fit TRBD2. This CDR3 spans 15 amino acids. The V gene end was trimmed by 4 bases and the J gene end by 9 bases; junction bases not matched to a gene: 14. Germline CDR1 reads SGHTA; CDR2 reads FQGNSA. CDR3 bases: TGTGCCAGCAGCTCGGCGGGAGTGGGTCTCTGGCCCCAGTACTTC. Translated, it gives CASSSAGVGLWPQYF.

CDR3 region: CASSGTGRSSYEQYF. The CDR3 DNA is TGTGCCAGCAGCGGGACAGGGCGAAGCTCCTACGAGCAGTACTTC. This sequence joins TRBV9 and TRBJ2-7; 8 bases fit TRBD1. With V trimmed by 3 bases and J by 0 bases, 5 bases remained unmatched. The CDR3 is 15 amino acids. CDR1 is SGDLS, CDR2 YYNGEE, per germline.

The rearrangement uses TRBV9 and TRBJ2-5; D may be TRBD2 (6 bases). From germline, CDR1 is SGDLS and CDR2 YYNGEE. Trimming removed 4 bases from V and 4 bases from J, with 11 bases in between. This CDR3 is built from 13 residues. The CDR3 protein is CASSPSRGETQYF. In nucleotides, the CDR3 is TGTGCCAGCAGCCCTTCGCGGGGAGAGACCCAGTACTTC.

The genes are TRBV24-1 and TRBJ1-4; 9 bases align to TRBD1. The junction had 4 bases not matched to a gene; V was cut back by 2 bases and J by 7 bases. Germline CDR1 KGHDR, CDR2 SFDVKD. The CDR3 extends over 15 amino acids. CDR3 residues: CATSDSQGASEKLFF. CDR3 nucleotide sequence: TGTGCCACCAGTGATTCACAGGGGGCGAGTGAAAAACTGTTTTTT.

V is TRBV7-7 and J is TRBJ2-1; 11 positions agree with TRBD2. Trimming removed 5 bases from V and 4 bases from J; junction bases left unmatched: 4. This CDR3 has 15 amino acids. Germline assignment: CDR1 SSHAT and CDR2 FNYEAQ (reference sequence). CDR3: CASSGGLADYNEQFF. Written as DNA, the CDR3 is TGTGCCAGCAGCGGGGGACTAGCGGATTACAATGAGCAGTTCTTC.

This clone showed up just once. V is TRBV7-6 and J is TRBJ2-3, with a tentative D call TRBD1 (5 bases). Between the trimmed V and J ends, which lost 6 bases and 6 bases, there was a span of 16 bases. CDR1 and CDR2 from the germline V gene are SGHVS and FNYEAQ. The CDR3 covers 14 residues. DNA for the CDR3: TGTGCCAGCAGTACAGCTGACAGATCGGATACGCAGTATTTT. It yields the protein CASSTADRSDTQYF.

The CDR3 is CASSLSLAGAGEQFF. CDR3 sequence (DNA): TGCGCCAGCAGCTTGTCACTAGCGGGAGCCGGGGAGCAGTTCTTC. The chain carries TRBV5-1 and TRBJ2-1, with 11 positions matching TRBD2. The CDR3 is made up of 15 amino acids. From germline, CDR1 is SGHRS and CDR2 YFSETQ. V lost 1 base to trimming and J lost 10 bases; unmatched junction nucleotides: 7.

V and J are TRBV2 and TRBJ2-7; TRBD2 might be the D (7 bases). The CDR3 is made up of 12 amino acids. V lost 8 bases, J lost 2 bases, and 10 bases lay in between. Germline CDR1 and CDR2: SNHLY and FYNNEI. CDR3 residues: CASGGAPYEQYF. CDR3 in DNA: TGTGCCAGCGGGGGGGCCCCCTACGAGCAGTACTTC.

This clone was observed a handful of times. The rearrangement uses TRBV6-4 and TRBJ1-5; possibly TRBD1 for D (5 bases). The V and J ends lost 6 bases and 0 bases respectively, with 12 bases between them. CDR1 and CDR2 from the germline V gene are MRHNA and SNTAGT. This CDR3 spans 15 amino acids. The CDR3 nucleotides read TGTGCCAGCAGGAACAGGAGAGATAGCAATCAGCCCCAGCATTTT. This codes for CASRNRRDSNQPQHF.

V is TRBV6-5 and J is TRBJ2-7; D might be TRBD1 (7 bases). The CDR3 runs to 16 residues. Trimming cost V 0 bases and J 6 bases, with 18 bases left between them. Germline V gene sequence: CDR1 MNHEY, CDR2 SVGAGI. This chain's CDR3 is CASSYSGGRGRGEQYF. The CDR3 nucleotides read TGTGCCAGCAGTTACTCGGGGGGAAGGGGGCGCGGCGAGCAGTACTTC.

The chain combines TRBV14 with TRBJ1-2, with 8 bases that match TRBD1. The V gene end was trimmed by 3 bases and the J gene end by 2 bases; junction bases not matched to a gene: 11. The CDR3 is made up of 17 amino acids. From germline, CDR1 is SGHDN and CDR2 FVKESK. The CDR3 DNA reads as TGTGCCAGCAGCCACCCCGCAGGGGGCAGGGAAAACTATGGCTACACCTTC. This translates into CASSHPAGGRENYGYTF.

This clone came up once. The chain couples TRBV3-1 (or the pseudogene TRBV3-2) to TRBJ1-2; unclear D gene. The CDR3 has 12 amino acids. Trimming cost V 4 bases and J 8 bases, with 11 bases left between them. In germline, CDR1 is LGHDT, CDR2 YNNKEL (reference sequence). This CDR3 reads CASSLDREGYTF. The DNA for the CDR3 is TGTGCCAGCAGCCTCGACCGGGAGGGCTACACCTTC.

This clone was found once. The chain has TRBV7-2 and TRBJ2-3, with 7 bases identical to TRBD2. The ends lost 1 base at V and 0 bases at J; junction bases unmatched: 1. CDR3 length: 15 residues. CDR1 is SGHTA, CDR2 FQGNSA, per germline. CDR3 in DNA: TGTGCCAGCAGCTTAGTGGGGGGGAGCACAGATACGCAGTATTTT. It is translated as CASSLVGGSTDTQYF.

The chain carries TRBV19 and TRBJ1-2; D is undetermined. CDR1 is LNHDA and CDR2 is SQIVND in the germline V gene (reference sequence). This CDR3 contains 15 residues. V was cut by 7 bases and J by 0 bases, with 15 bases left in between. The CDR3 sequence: CASTLRSGANYGYTF. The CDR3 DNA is TGTGCCAGTACCCTAAGGAGCGGGGCTAACTATGGCTACACCTTC.

CDR3 sequence (DNA): TGTGCCAGCAGCTCCTCCGCGACTAGCGGATCCTACGAGCAGTACTTC. Translated, it gives CASSSSATSGSYEQYF. The chain couples TRBV7-9 to TRBJ2-7; TRBD2 agrees at 9 bases. This CDR3 is 16 amino acids long. Trimming took 4 bases from V and 1 from J; bases not matched to a gene: 8. Germline V gene sequence: CDR1 SEHNR, CDR2 FQNEAQ (reference sequence).

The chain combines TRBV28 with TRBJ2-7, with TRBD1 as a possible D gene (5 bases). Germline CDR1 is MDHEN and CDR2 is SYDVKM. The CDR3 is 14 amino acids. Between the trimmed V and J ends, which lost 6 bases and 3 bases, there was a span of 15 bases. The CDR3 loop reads CASRPVGQYYEQYF. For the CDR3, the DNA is TGTGCCAGCAGACCTGTGGGGCAATACTACGAGCAGTACTTC.

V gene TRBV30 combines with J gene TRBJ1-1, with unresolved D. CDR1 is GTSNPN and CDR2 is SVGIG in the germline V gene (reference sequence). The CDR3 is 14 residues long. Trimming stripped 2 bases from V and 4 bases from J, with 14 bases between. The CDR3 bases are TGTGCCTGGAGTCCCCCCCAAGGGAGCACTGAAGCTTTCTTT. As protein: CAWSPPQGSTEAFF.

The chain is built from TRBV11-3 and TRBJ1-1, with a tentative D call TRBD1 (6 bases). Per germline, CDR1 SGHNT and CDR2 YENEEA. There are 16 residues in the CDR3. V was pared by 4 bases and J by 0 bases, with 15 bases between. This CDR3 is CASSSRGGLMNTEAFF. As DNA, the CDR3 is TGTGCCAGCAGCTCCCGCGGGGGGCTGATGAACACTGAAGCTTTCTTT.

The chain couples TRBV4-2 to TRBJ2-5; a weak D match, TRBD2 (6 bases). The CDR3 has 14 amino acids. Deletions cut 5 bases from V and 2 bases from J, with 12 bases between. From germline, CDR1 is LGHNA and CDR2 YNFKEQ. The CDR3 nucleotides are TGTGCCAGCAGCTCCCGGGGGACTCAAGAGACCCAGTACTTC. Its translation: CASSSRGTQETQYF.

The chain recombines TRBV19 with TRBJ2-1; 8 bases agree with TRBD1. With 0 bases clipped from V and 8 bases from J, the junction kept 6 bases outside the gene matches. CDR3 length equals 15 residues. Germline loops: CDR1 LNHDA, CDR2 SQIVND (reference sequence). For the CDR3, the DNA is TGTGCCAGTAGTATAGATTTAGGACAGGGCTATGAGCAGTTCTTC. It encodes CASSIDLGQGYEQFF.

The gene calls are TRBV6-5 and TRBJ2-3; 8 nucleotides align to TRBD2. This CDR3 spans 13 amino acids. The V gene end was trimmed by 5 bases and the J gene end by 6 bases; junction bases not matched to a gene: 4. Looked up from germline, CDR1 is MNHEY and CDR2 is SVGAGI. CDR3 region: CASSLAGGDTQYF. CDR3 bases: TGTGCCAGCAGTCTAGCGGGCGGCGATACGCAGTATTTT.